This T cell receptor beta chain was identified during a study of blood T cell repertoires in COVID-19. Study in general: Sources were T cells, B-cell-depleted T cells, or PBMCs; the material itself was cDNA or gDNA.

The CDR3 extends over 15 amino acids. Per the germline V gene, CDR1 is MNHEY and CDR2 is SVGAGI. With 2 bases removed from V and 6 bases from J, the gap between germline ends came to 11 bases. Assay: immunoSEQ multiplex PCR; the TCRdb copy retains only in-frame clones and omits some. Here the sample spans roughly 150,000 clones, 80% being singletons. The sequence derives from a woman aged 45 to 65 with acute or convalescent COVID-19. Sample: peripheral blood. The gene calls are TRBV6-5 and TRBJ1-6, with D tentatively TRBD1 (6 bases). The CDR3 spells CASSYGQSGNSPLHF. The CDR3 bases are TGTGCCAGCAGTTACGGACAGTCGGGTAATTCACCCCTCCACTTT.